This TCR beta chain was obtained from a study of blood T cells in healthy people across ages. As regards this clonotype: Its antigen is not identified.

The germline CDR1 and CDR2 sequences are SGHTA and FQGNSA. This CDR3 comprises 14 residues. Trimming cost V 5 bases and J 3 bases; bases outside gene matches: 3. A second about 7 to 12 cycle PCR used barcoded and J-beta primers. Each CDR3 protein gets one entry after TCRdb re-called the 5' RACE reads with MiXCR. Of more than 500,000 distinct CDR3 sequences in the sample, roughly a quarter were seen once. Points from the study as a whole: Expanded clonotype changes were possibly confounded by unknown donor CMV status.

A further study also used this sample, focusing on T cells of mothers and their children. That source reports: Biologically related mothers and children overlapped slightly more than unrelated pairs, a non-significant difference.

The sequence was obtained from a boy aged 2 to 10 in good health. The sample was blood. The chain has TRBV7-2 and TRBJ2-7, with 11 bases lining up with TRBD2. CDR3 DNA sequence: TGTGCCAGCAGCCCACTAGCGGGAGTCTACGAGCAGTACTTC. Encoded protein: CASSPLAGVYEQYF.